Below are 10 T cell receptor beta chains sequenced from a single sample in a study of blood T cell repertoires in COVID-19. Clones were sequenced by immunoSEQ multiplex PCR, and TCRdb holds only the in-frame ones, with some missing. Of under 350,000 clones listed, approximately 86% were seen once; the top ten hold 2.6%. Specimen: PBMCs or T cells enriched from blood (not recorded which). These receptor sequences come from a woman under 30 who had recovered from COVID-19.

This clone has more than one count but fewer than ten. V usage is TRBV2 and J usage is TRBJ2-2; no clear D. Germline values: CDR1 SNHLY, CDR2 FYNNEI. The V end was cut by 1 base, the J end by 3 bases, with 18 bases between. CDR3 length: 18 residues. The CDR3 here is CASSEVFPLQDYTGELFF. In nucleotides, the CDR3 is TGTGCCAGCAGTGAAGTTTTTCCGTTGCAGGATTACACCGGGGAGCTGTTTTTT. The whole variable domain, filled in from reference TRBV2 and TRBJ2-2, reads EPEVTQTPSHQVTQMGQEVILRCVPISNHLYFYWYRQILGQKVEFLVSFYNNEISEKSEIFDDQFSVERPDGSNFTLKIRSTKLEDSAMYFCASSEVFPLQDYTGELFFGEGSRLTVL.

This clone occurred a few times. The chain joins TRBV7-2 to TRBJ2-5; possibly TRBD2 for D (6 bases). Trimming cost V 8 bases and J 5 bases, with 15 bases left between them. The CDR3 length is 13 residues. CDR1 SGHTA and CDR2 FQGNSA come from the germline V gene. The CDR3 region has the DNA TGTGCCAGCCGGTCTGCGGGGCTGGAGACCCAGTACTTC. Its protein product is CASRSAGLETQYF.

The chain has TRBV6-2 or TRBV6-3 and TRBJ1-5; the match to TRBD1 covers 10 bases. J gave up 7 bases and V 4 bases, and 7 bases lay outside the gene matches. The germline V gene has CDR1 MNHEY and CDR2 SVGEGT. The CDR3 runs to 15 residues. This CDR3 is CASSFLTGGQQPQHF. CDR3 sequence (DNA): TGTGCCAGCAGTTTTCTGACAGGGGGCCAGCAGCCCCAGCATTTT.

The CDR3, as DNA: TGTGCCTGGAGGGACGGGACTTCTCCTTATACCGAGCAGTACTTC. Translating it yields CAWRDGTSPYTEQYF. V gene TRBV30 combines with J gene TRBJ2-7; weak D call: TRBD2 (6 bases). Trimming took 3 bases from V and 6 from J, leaving 21 bases between them. CDR3 length equals 15 residues. Germline CDR1 and CDR2: GTSNPN and SVGIG (reference sequence).

The chain employs TRBV27 and TRBJ1-2, with D tentatively TRBD1 (5 bases). The ends were cut back, 1 base at V and 4 bases at J, with 13 bases in the middle. Germline loops: CDR1 MNHEY, CDR2 SMNVEV (reference sequence). The CDR3 has 15 amino acids. CDR3 amino acids: CASSLLGRDFYGYTF. DNA of the CDR3: TGTGCCAGCAGTTTATTAGGGCGGGACTTCTATGGCTACACCTTC.

The chain combines TRBV12-5 with TRBJ1-1; no clear D gene. Per germline, CDR1 LGHNT and CDR2 FRNRAP. CDR3 length equals 21 residues. Trimming removed 7 bases from V and 3 bases from J, with 36 bases in between. The CDR3 is CASAPRLRVPIDDLSDTEAFF. CDR3 bases: TGTGCTAGTGCACCGAGGTTGAGGGTCCCCATTGACGATTTGTCGGACACTGAAGCTTTCTTT.

In its sample, this clone was seen once. The V gene is TRBV7-3, the J gene TRBJ2-1, with 11 positions matching TRBD2. The V segment lost 6 bases and the J segment 8 bases; nucleotides outside the gene matches: 9. Germline CDR1 reads SGHTA; CDR2 reads FQGTGA. CDR3 size: 15 residues. The CDR3: CASSLRLAGMDEQFF. CDR3 sequence (DNA): TGTGCCAGCAGTCTAAGACTAGCGGGAATGGATGAGCAGTTCTTC. Together with reference TRBV7-3 and TRBJ2-1, the CDR3 gives the full variable domain: GAGVSQTPSNKVTEKGKYVELRCDPISGHTALYWYRQSLGQGPEFLIYFQGTGAADDSGLPNDRFFAVRPEGSVSTLKIQRTERGDSAVYLCASSLRLAGMDEQFFGPGTRLTVL.

The chain combines TRBV6-5 with TRBJ2-1; 9 bases line up with TRBD2. Germline-derived CDR1 and CDR2 are MNHEY and SVGAGI. There are 12 residues in the CDR3. The junction had 2 bases not matched to a gene; V was cut back by 10 bases and J by 4 bases. This CDR3 is CAKLAGYNEQFF. For the CDR3, the DNA is TGTGCCAAGCTAGCGGGGTACAATGAGCAGTTCTTC.

This chain uses TRBV28 with TRBJ2-5; 7 bases map to TRBD2. CDR1 is MDHEN and CDR2 is SYDVKM in the germline V gene. The V gene end was trimmed by 7 bases and the J gene end by 0 bases; junction bases not matched to a gene: 5. This CDR3 has 14 residues. CDR3 sequence: CASKLGGDQETQYF. CDR3 sequence (DNA): TGTGCCAGCAAGTTGGGGGGGGACCAAGAGACCCAGTACTTC.

The chain combines TRBV4-3 with TRBJ2-3, with D tentatively TRBD2 (6 bases). The V and J ends lost 3 bases and 3 bases respectively, with 13 bases between them. Per germline, CDR1 LGHNA and CDR2 YSLEER. The CDR3 loop spans 15 amino acids. DNA of the CDR3: TGCGCCAGCAGCCAGGCGGGGTTTACAACAGATACGCAGTATTTT. This translates into CASSQAGFTTDTQYF.